This T cell receptor beta chain stems from a study of shared clonotypes between healthy human individuals. General study results and limits: A handful of donors showed sharing of approximately 5% of naive CD4 clonotypes.

The data were produced by immunoSEQ multiplex PCR, yet TCRdb's version contains in-frame clones alone and is incomplete. The sample lists some 1.5 million clones, 96% occurring once. The donors, healthy adults who were HIV-negative, had experienced no recent acute infections or vaccinations. CD4+ cells were split into CD45RA+ naive and CD45RA-negative memory subsets. With regard to this clone: What it recognizes is unknown.

Trimming removed 3 bases from V and 2 bases from J, with 8 bases in between. Germline CDR1 and CDR2: GTSNPN and SVGIG (reference sequence). The CDR3 contains 13 residues. The clonotype comes from a man under 40 in good health. The sequenced sample consisted of naive CD4+ T cells sorted from blood. Specified subset: CD45RA+ positively selected. The chain uses TRBV30 and TRBJ1-3, with D tentatively TRBD1 (5 bases). In nucleotides, the CDR3 is TGTGCCTGGAGACGGGGGACTGGAAACACCATATATTTT. Translated: CAWRRGTGNTIYF.